In its sample, the clone carrying this T cell receptor beta chain was seen many times. Its antigen remains unknown. The sample originates from a study of T cells after yellow fever vaccination. Study information: Preparation used SMART-Seq v4 Ultra Low Input for the low-cell-number fractions.

5'RACE template switching generated TCR cDNA, adding a universal primer site and UMIs. TCRdb called the 5' RACE reads again in MiXCR, with one record for every CDR3 protein. The data hold a few hundred thousand distinct CDR3 sequences, with over 6.5% observed a single time. Points from the study as a whole: Abundant clonotypes from the bulk population could get into FACS-sorted repertoires as contaminants. The booster response re-showed most primary clones: 96% CD4, roughly 91% CD8.

V shed 3 bases, J shed 0 bases, and the junction held 13 bases outside the gene matches. Germline V gene sequence: CDR1 SGDLS, CDR2 YYNGEE. This CDR3 is built from 18 residues. The chain joins TRBV9 to TRBJ2-3; 7 positions agree with TRBD1. The clonotype comes from a man aged 30-40 years who received the YFV17D yellow fever vaccine. Sequences were derived from CD4+ T cells sorted from PBMCs, sampled on the day of the yellow fever booster vaccination. The CDR3 region is CASSANVLKGASTDTQYF. CDR3 nucleotides: TGTGCCAGCAGCGCAAACGTACTCAAGGGGGCTAGCACAGATACGCAGTATTTT.